This T cell receptor beta chain was recovered during a study of T cell responses to AZD1222 COVID-19 vaccine. Study outcomes and limitations: Spike-specific TCR breadth and depth grew following two AZD1222 doses. In a largely white British group with more females than males, clonal diversity was possibly underestimated. Sampling that yielded the repertoires occurred only after the peak T cell response.

Combined were second doses at about 4 or about 12 weeks. The CDR3 is made up of 16 amino acids. Method: immunoSEQ multiplex PCR; TCRdb's copy keeps in-frame clones and lacks some. The table includes 88,000 or so clones, roughly nine tenths detected once. In its sample, this clone was seen once. Its antigen remains unidentified. The input for sequencing was peripheral blood, taken 28 days after the second AZD1222 dose. The receptor was isolated from an adult who received the AZD1222 COVID-19 vaccine. The V gene is TRBV21-1, the J gene TRBJ1-1; TRBD1 reflects the table's D call only, with no check against the DNA. TRBV21-1 is a listed pseudogene. CDR3 in amino acids: CASSKYPGQGNTEAFF. The CDR3 coding sequence is TGTGCCAGCAGCAAGTACCCCGGGCAGGGGAACACTGAAGCTTTCTTT.